The 21 T cell receptor beta chains below were found in one sample sequenced in a study of identifying expanded T cells in peripheral blood (dated by TCRdb to about 2019). The library was built by means of the immunoSEQ multiplex PCR assay. TCRdb mirrors the immuneACCESS table, restricted to in-frame sequences. Some clones are absent from its copies; in checked studies, under half trace to an unresolved V gene, and the reason for the others is unknown. The sample data list some 95,000 clones, and 88% of these were observed just once. The ten largest clones represent less than 6% of the sample. Sequencing was done on a sample of blood. These receptors originate from a person aged 18-69 years in good health.

The chain employs TRBV4-3 and TRBJ1-1, with D possibly matching TRBD1 (6 bases). From germline, CDR1 is LGHNA and CDR2 YSLEER. The CDR3 has 18 amino acids. The V end lost 0 bases, the J end lost 0 bases, and 17 bases lay between the germline ends. This CDR3 reads CASSQDTGSAILNTEAFF. DNA for the CDR3: TGCGCCAGCAGCCAAGATACAGGGTCGGCGATATTGAACACTGAAGCTTTCTTT.

This clone was observed a single time. The V gene is TRBV7-2, the J gene TRBJ1-5; no definite D call. The germline V and J ends were trimmed by 1 base and 7 bases, with 5 bases remaining between them. Looked up from germline, CDR1 is SGHTA and CDR2 is FQGNSA. The CDR3 runs to 12 residues. The CDR3 DNA sequence: TGTGCCAGCAGCTTAGGACGGCAGCCCCAGCATTTT. As protein: CASSLGRQPQHF.

V is TRBV7-2 and J is TRBJ2-1; D may be TRBD1 (7 bases). V was clipped by 1 base and J by 7 bases, with 17 bases between them. The CDR3 runs 16 residues. Germline V gene data show CDR1 as SGHTA and CDR2 as FQGNSA. The CDR3 spells CASSLGPQGRRNEQFF. DNA of the CDR3: TGTGCCAGCAGCTTAGGCCCACAGGGGAGGAGGAATGAGCAGTTCTTC.

This clone was detected only once. The chain is built from TRBV27 and TRBJ1-2; D may be TRBD1 (6 bases). The ends were cut back, 6 bases at V and 4 bases at J, with 15 bases in the middle. The CDR3 is 14 residues long. CDR1 is MNHEY, CDR2 SMNVEV, per germline (reference sequence). CDR3 in amino acids: CASSPTNRAYGYTF. The CDR3 DNA is TGTGCCAGCAGCCCGACAAACAGGGCCTATGGCTACACCTTC.

The rearrangement uses TRBV2 and TRBJ2-1, with 9 bases aligning to TRBD2. The V segment lost 7 bases and the J segment 8 bases; nucleotides outside the gene matches: 12. Looked up from germline, CDR1 is SNHLY and CDR2 is FYNNEI. The CDR3 has 15 residues. Here the CDR3 reads CASTRERGDGDEQFF. As DNA, the CDR3 is TGTGCCAGCACCAGGGAGCGGGGGGATGGGGATGAGCAGTTCTTC.

The genes are TRBV5-1 and TRBJ1-1; TRBD1 agrees at 7 bases. The length of the CDR3 is 15 residues. V lost 5 bases and J lost 2; bases outside the gene matches: 9. The germline gives CDR1 SGHRS, CDR2 YFSETQ. The CDR3 here is CASRGTEFFNTEAFF. The CDR3 DNA sequence: TGCGCCAGCAGGGGGACAGAGTTTTTCAACACTGAAGCTTTCTTT. Supplemented by reference TRBV5-1 and TRBJ1-1, the full variable domain reads KAGVTQTPRYLIKTRGQQVTLSCSPISGHRSVSWYQQTPGQGLQFLFEYFSETQRNKGNFPGRFSGRQFSNSRSEMNVSTLELGDSALYLCASRGTEFFNTEAFFGQGTRLTVV.

V gene TRBV4-1 combines with J gene TRBJ1-1; D is possibly TRBD1 (5 bases). The CDR3 has 15 amino acids. CDR1 is MGHRA, CDR2 YSYEKL, per germline. V lost 2 bases to trimming and J lost 5 bases, with 15 bases between them. The CDR3: CASSQSGTGGTEAFF. The CDR3 nucleotides read TGCGCCAGCAGCCAATCTGGGACTGGGGGGACTGAAGCTTTCTTT.

The chain is built from TRBV6-1 and TRBJ1-1; tentatively, D is TRBD1 (6 bases). CDR1 is MNHNS and CDR2 is SASEGT in the germline V gene. There are 15 residues in the CDR3. Trimming took off 4 bases at V and 4 bases at J, with 16 bases between the two ends. The CDR3 DNA sequence: TGTGCCAGCAGTGTTCAGGGAGGGGGATCCACTGAAGCTTTCTTT. It is translated as CASSVQGGGSTEAFF.

V usage is TRBV5-1 and J usage is TRBJ2-5, with TRBD2 matching over 8 bases. The CDR3 sequence is 14 residues long. Germline V gives CDR1 SGHRS, CDR2 YFSETQ. Trimming cost V 3 bases and J 5 bases; bases outside gene matches: 6. CDR3 in amino acids: CASSWSGSSETQYF. The CDR3 nucleotides read TGCGCCAGCAGCTGGAGCGGGAGCTCGGAGACCCAGTACTTC.

V is TRBV6-6 and J is TRBJ1-5; D is ambiguous. The CDR3 extends over 14 amino acids. V was trimmed by 4 bases and J by 7 bases, leaving 14 bases between them. Per germline, CDR1 MNHNY and CDR2 SVGAGI (reference sequence). CDR3 residues: CASSSGLEGQPQHF. CDR3 bases: TGTGCCAGCAGTTCCGGACTAGAGGGACAGCCCCAGCATTTT.

This clone occurred once. The chain is built from TRBV15 and TRBJ1-4, with D tentatively TRBD1 (6 bases). CDR3 size: 13 residues. Germline V lookup: CDR1 LNHNV, CDR2 YYDKDF (reference sequence). The ends were cut back, 4 bases at V and 7 bases at J, with 10 bases in the middle. This CDR3 reads CATSNQGIEKLFF. The DNA of the CDR3 is TGTGCCACCAGCAATCAGGGGATTGAAAAACTGTTTTTT.

The table lists this clone with a count of one. The V gene is TRBV30, the J gene TRBJ1-1, with 7 positions matching TRBD1. Germline lookup yields CDR1 GTSNPN and CDR2 SVGIG (reference sequence). This CDR3 has 13 residues. Trimming removed 2 bases from V and 5 bases from J; junction bases left unmatched: 5. In DNA, the CDR3 is TGTGCCTGGAGTTTTACAGGGGTGACTGAAGCTTTCTTT. It translates to CAWSFTGVTEAFF.

The chain carries TRBV30 and TRBJ1-1; no firm D call. Trimming removed 3 bases at V and 1 base at J, with 12 bases between. Germline V gene lookup returns CDR1 GTSNPN and CDR2 SVGIG (reference sequence). CDR3 length: 14 residues. CDR3 amino acids: CAWSPEGENTEAFF. CDR3 DNA: TGTGCCTGGAGCCCCGAGGGAGAGAACACTGAAGCTTTCTTT.

The chain is built from TRBV2 and TRBJ1-5; TRBD1 aligns across 8 bases. This CDR3 has 15 amino acids. After removal of 4 bases from V and 7 bases from J, the junction contained 9 bases not matched to a gene. Germline V gene lookup returns CDR1 SNHLY and CDR2 FYNNEI. The CDR3 DNA reads TGTGCCAGCAGTGTGGTAGGGGACAGGTACCAGCCCCAGCATTTT. It yields the protein CASSVVGDRYQPQHF.

The chain combines TRBV7-3 with TRBJ1-1; D is perhaps TRBD1 (5 bases). The germline V gene encodes CDR1 SGHTA and CDR2 FQGTGA. The germline V and J ends were trimmed by 1 base and 1 base, with 10 bases remaining between them. This CDR3 is built from 15 residues. As DNA, the CDR3 is TGTGCCAGCAGCTTAAGGGGGATCTCGAACACTGAAGCTTTCTTT. It encodes CASSLRGISNTEAFF.

This clone counts as large. The V gene is TRBV29-1, the J gene TRBJ1-2; the D is unclear. Trimming left V 6 bases short and J 2 bases short, with 16 bases between. The CDR3 contains 14 residues. Germline-derived CDR1 and CDR2 are SQVTM and ANQGSEA. CDR3 nucleotides: TGCAGCGTGCTCGGCGGGAGTACCAACTATGGCTACACCTTC. Its translation: CSVLGGSTNYGYTF.

The chain uses TRBV5-5 and TRBJ2-7, with TRBD2 matching over 7 bases. V gave up 1 base and J gave up 1 base; unmatched junction bases: 8. The CDR3 is 16 amino acids. CDR1 is SGHKS, CDR2 YYEKEE, per germline (reference sequence). Here the CDR3 reads CASSLLASGGSYEQYF. DNA for the CDR3: TGTGCCAGCAGCTTGCTCGCTAGCGGTGGTTCCTACGAGCAGTACTTC.

This clone was seen once. The gene calls are TRBV4-1 and TRBJ1-3; tentative D call: TRBD1 (5 bases). Trimming took off 1 base at V and 1 base at J, with 11 bases between the two ends. Germline loops: CDR1 MGHRA, CDR2 YSYEKL. This CDR3 contains 16 residues. The chain's CDR3 is CASSQGGLRSGNTIYF. CDR3 DNA: TGCGCCAGCAGCCAAGGGGGCCTAAGATCTGGAAACACCATATATTTT.

The rearrangement uses TRBV6-1 and TRBJ1-3; D unresolved. CDR1 and CDR2 (germline): MNHNS, SASEGT. This CDR3 has 15 amino acids. V lost 5 bases, J lost 4 bases, and 15 bases lay in between. The CDR3 DNA sequence: TGTGCCAGCAGTATAGTCCCCGGGCCGGGAAACACCATATATTTT. Protein product: CASSIVPGPGNTIYF.

This clone is a singleton in its sample. The chain couples TRBV5-4 to TRBJ1-6; the D is unclear. This CDR3 is built from 17 residues. Per germline, CDR1 SGHNT and CDR2 YYREEE (reference sequence). Trimming left V 4 bases short and J 7 bases short, with 21 bases between. The CDR3 nucleotides read TGTGCCAGCAGCCTGCGCGTCGTGGGATTTTCGAATTCACCCCTCCACTTT. Encoded protein: CASSLRVVGFSNSPLHF.

This clone is a singleton in its sample. The chain couples TRBV13 to TRBJ2-1, with TRBD2 identical over 13 bases. Germline loops: CDR1 PRHDT, CDR2 FYEKMQ (reference sequence). The ends lost 3 bases at V and 15 bases at J; junction bases unmatched: 20. This CDR3 contains 18 residues. In nucleotides, the CDR3 is TGTGCCAGCAGCTTGAGGGGGGCGGGACTAGCGGGATCCATTGGTTCGTTCTTC. It specifies CASSLRGAGLAGSIGSFF.